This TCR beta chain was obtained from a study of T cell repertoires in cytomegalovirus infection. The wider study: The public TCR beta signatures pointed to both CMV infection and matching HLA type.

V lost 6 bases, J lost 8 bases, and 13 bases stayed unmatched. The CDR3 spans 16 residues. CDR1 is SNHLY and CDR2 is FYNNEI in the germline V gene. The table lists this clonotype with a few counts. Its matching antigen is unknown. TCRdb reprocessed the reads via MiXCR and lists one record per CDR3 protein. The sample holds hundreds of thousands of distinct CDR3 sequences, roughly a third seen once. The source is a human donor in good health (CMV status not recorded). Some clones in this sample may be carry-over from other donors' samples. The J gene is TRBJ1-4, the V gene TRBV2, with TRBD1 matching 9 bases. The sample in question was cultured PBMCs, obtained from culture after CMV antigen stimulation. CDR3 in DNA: TGTGCCAGCAGAAACCGGGACAGGGATTTTGGAGAAAAACTGTTTTTT. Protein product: CASRNRDRDFGEKLFF.